A selection of T cell receptor beta chains follows, all from one sample in a study of molecular identifiers for immune sequencing clone quantification. MiXCR, applied by TCRdb to the PCR reads, yields one record per CDR3 protein. This sample yields more than 85,000 distinct CDR3 sequences, of which about 32% are seen a single time; over 8% belongs to the top ten. The sequencing sample was made of naive CD8+ T cells from blood, with Jurkat cell RNA spiked in. These receptors came from a human donor in good health. Some libraries in this study had Jurkat cell RNA spiked in. Both conserved end residues are part of each CDR3. The order of the fields is D gene, J gene, clone size, V gene, CDR3 DNA, CDR3 protein. D genes are given only for firm matches. The size of a clone is reported for some rows only, either as once, few or many, or as a class for expanded clones.

d_call: TRBD1; j_call: TRBJ2-4; clone_size: .; v_call: TRBV7-8; cdr3_nt: TGTGCCAGCAGCCCCTTCGGGACAGCACCAAACATTCAGTACTTC; cdr3_aa: CASSPFGTAPNIQYF
d_call: .; j_call: TRBJ2-7; clone_size: .; v_call: TRBV2; cdr3_nt: TGTGCCAGCAGTGAAGATATGGGTGACTACGAGCAGTACTTC; cdr3_aa: CASSEDMGDYEQYF
d_call: .; j_call: TRBJ2-3; clone_size: .; v_call: TRBV9; cdr3_nt: TGTGCCAGCAGCGCATACAACACAGGTACGCAGTATTTT; cdr3_aa: CASSAYNTGTQYF
d_call: TRBD1; j_call: TRBJ1-1; clone_size: many; v_call: TRBV28; cdr3_nt: TGTGCCAGCAGGCCCGGACAGGGTCGCACTGAAGCTTTCTTT; cdr3_aa: CASRPGQGRTEAFF
d_call: TRBD1; j_call: TRBJ2-3; clone_size: .; v_call: TRBV5-1; cdr3_nt: TGCGCCAGCAGCCCGACACAGGGGGCGATCACAGATACGCAGTATTTT; cdr3_aa: CASSPTQGAITDTQYF
d_call: .; j_call: TRBJ1-5; clone_size: .; v_call: TRBV2; cdr3_nt: TGTGCCAGCTGTGAACTCGGGTCCGGATCCAAGAGCAATCAGCCCCAGCATTTT; cdr3_aa: CASCELGSGSKSNQPQHF
d_call: .; j_call: TRBJ2-1; clone_size: .; v_call: TRBV28; cdr3_nt: TGTGCCAGCAAGTTCCGGTCGGGGTACAATGAGCAGTTCTTC; cdr3_aa: CASKFRSGYNEQFF
d_call: .; j_call: TRBJ2-3; clone_size: many; v_call: TRBV29-1; cdr3_nt: TGCAGCGGACAAATCTCTAGCACAGATACGCAGTATTTT; cdr3_aa: CSGQISSTDTQYF
d_call: TRBD2; j_call: TRBJ2-1; clone_size: .; v_call: TRBV12-3/TRBV12-4; cdr3_nt: TGTGCCAGCAGTCCTGGGCTAGCGGGCCCAAGCTCCTACAATGAGCAGTTCTTC; cdr3_aa: CASSPGLAGPSSYNEQFF
d_call: .; j_call: TRBJ2-7; clone_size: few; v_call: TRBV6-5; cdr3_nt: TGTGCCAGCACCCTGCCCTCAGGGCCCCCCTTATGGGAGCAGTACTTC; cdr3_aa: CASTLPSGPPLWEQYF
d_call: TRBD2; j_call: TRBJ2-5; clone_size: few; v_call: TRBV7-8; cdr3_nt: TGTGCCAGCAGCTTATACATAGCGGGAGGGCAAGAGACCCAGTACTTC; cdr3_aa: CASSLYIAGGQETQYF
d_call: .; j_call: TRBJ2-2; clone_size: .; v_call: TRBV19; cdr3_nt: TGTGCCAGTAGTATAGGAACCGGGGAGCTGATTTTT; cdr3_aa: CASSIGTGELIF
d_call: .; j_call: TRBJ2-1; clone_size: .; v_call: TRBV2; cdr3_nt: TGTGCCACCCGAGGGGCTTACAATGAGCAGTTCTTC; cdr3_aa: CATRGAYNEQFF
d_call: .; j_call: TRBJ1-5; clone_size: .; v_call: TRBV28; cdr3_nt: TGTGCCAGCAGTTTGAGGGGTAATCAGCCCCTGCATTTT; cdr3_aa: CASSLRGNQPLHF
d_call: .; j_call: TRBJ2-7; clone_size: .; v_call: TRBV29-1; cdr3_nt: TGCAGCGTTGGTAGCGGCTACGAGCAGTACTTC; cdr3_aa: CSVGSGYEQYF
d_call: TRBD2; j_call: TRBJ2-1; clone_size: few; v_call: TRBV4-3; cdr3_nt: TGCGCCAGCAGCCAAGTTTTGAGACTAGCGGTAAATGAGCAGTTCTTC; cdr3_aa: CASSQVLRLAVNEQFF
d_call: .; j_call: TRBJ2-3; clone_size: few; v_call: TRBV4-1; cdr3_nt: TGCGCCAGCCGACCCTCTCAGCTCACAGATACGCAGTATTTT; cdr3_aa: CASRPSQLTDTQYF
d_call: .; j_call: TRBJ2-1; clone_size: few; v_call: TRBV7-6; cdr3_nt: TGTGCCAGCAGCCAAATCCGGAGAGACTCCTACAATGAGCAGTTCTTC; cdr3_aa: CASSQIRRDSYNEQFF
d_call: TRBD1; j_call: TRBJ1-2; clone_size: few; v_call: TRBV5-6; cdr3_nt: TGTGCCAGCAGCTACAAACAGGGGGACGGAAACTATGGCTACACCTTC; cdr3_aa: CASSYKQGDGNYGYTF
d_call: .; j_call: TRBJ2-1; clone_size: .; v_call: TRBV11-2; cdr3_nt: TGTGCCAGCAGCTTAGTGGCAGGGCGGTCCGATGAGCAGTTCTTC; cdr3_aa: CASSLVAGRSDEQFF
d_call: .; j_call: TRBJ1-1; clone_size: .; v_call: TRBV7-9; cdr3_nt: TGTGCCAGCAGCTTAGAGTACAAGAACACTGAAGCTTTCTTT; cdr3_aa: CASSLEYKNTEAFF
d_call: .; j_call: TRBJ1-1; clone_size: few; v_call: TRBV28; cdr3_nt: TGTGCCAGCAGTGCCCGCGGTTTGAACACTGAAGCTTTCTTT; cdr3_aa: CASSARGLNTEAFF
d_call: TRBD2; j_call: TRBJ2-1; clone_size: .; v_call: TRBV11-2; cdr3_nt: TGTGCCAGCAGCTGGCATGGCGGGAGGATTCGGCATGAGCAGTTCTTC; cdr3_aa: CASSWHGGRIRHEQFF
d_call: .; j_call: TRBJ2-5; clone_size: many; v_call: TRBV28; cdr3_nt: TGTGCCAGCGGCAATACTGTGGGGTGGAGCGGTACATATCAAGAGACCCAGTACTTC; cdr3_aa: CASGNTVGWSGTYQETQYF
d_call: TRBD1; j_call: TRBJ2-7; clone_size: many; v_call: TRBV9; cdr3_nt: TGTGCCAGCAGCGATGGACAGGTGTACGAGCAGTACTTC; cdr3_aa: CASSDGQVYEQYF
d_call: .; j_call: TRBJ2-7; clone_size: many; v_call: TRBV12-3/TRBV12-4; cdr3_nt: TGTGCCACCAGCTTGGGGGTAACCGGCTCCTACGAGCAGTACTTC; cdr3_aa: CATSLGVTGSYEQYF
d_call: TRBD2; j_call: TRBJ2-1; clone_size: .; v_call: TRBV9; cdr3_nt: TGTGCCAGCAGCGTAGGAGGGACTAGCGGGAGGGCCAACTACAATGAGCAGTTCTTC; cdr3_aa: CASSVGGTSGRANYNEQFF
d_call: .; j_call: TRBJ1-1; clone_size: .; v_call: TRBV28; cdr3_nt: TGTGCCAGCAGTTCCGCAGTGAACACTGAAGCTTTCTTT; cdr3_aa: CASSSAVNTEAFF
d_call: .; j_call: TRBJ2-6; clone_size: few; v_call: TRBV3-1; cdr3_nt: TGTGCCAGCAGCCAAGAAGGGAGCGCCGGGGCCAACGTCCTGACTTTC; cdr3_aa: CASSQEGSAGANVLTF
d_call: .; j_call: TRBJ2-1; clone_size: .; v_call: TRBV7-3; cdr3_nt: TGTGCCGGCAGCTCCTACTCGGCTAGCGACTACAATGAGCAGTTCTTC; cdr3_aa: CAGSSYSASDYNEQFF
d_call: TRBD1; j_call: TRBJ1-5; clone_size: few; v_call: TRBV4-1; cdr3_nt: TGCGCCAGCAGCCAAGAGTCCGTATTGACAGGGGGTCAGCCCCAGCATTTT; cdr3_aa: CASSQESVLTGGQPQHF
d_call: .; j_call: TRBJ2-3; clone_size: .; v_call: TRBV3-1; cdr3_nt: TGTGCCAGCAGCCAAGCCCTGCGGGTCACAGATACGCAGTATTTT; cdr3_aa: CASSQALRVTDTQYF
d_call: .; j_call: TRBJ2-1; clone_size: .; v_call: TRBV4-3; cdr3_nt: TGCGCCAGCCGCCAAGCATTATCAGCCAATGAGCAGTTCTTC; cdr3_aa: CASRQALSANEQFF
d_call: .; j_call: TRBJ2-6; clone_size: once; v_call: TRBV4-1; cdr3_nt: TGCGCCAGCCGCCAAGGGTATGGGGCCAACGTCCTGACTTTC; cdr3_aa: CASRQGYGANVLTF